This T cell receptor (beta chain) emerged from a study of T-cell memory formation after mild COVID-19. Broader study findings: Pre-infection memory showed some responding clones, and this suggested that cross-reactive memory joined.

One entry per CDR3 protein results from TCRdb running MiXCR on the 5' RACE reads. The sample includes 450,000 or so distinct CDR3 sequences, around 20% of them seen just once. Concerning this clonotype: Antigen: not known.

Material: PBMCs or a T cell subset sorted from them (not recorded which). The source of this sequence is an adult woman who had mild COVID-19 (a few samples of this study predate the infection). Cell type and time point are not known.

DNA for the CDR3: TGTGCCAGCAGCACATTTTCGGGGGCCGCGAACACCGGGGAGCTGTTTTTT. Protein product: CASSTFSGAANTGELFF. The gene calls are TRBV6-2 or TRBV6-3 and TRBJ2-2; the D call may be TRBD1 or TRBD2 (6 bases each). The length of the CDR3 is 17 residues. The germline gives CDR1 MNHEY, CDR2 SVGEGT. Trimming shortened V by 6 bases and J by 0 bases, and 17 bases separated the two germline ends.